This paragraph reports one T cell receptor (beta chain). Its specific antigen is unknown. No base-level quality is on record; no much larger clone is a single base apart. The cohort consisted of 600 or so healthy bone marrow donors. At the time of sampling, every cohort member was nominally healthy, though immune exposures that went unrecorded were likely present. The donor was CMV seropositive and was included in the group of approximately 300 seropositive cohort members. A peripheral blood sample was provided by each donor, and peripheral blood mononuclear cells were used for TCR beta sequencing. Genomic DNA was extracted from the blood cell samples with the Qiagen DNeasy Blood Extraction Kit. Library creation used the immunoSEQ multiplex PCR assay. For the multiplex PCR, a mixture combining 60 forward primers for TCR Vbeta segments and 13 reverse primers for TCR Jbeta segments was used. A multiplex PCR assay on genomic DNA amplified the CDR3 region of rearranged TCR beta genes. The amplified TCR beta libraries were sequenced on the Illumina HiSeq System as 87-base-pair reads. Per the authors' processing: In a later analysis, tens of millions of unique TCR beta chains were counted across the 666 repertoires, and around 11 million of these chains were shared by at least two donors. Raw reads were error-corrected and collapsed into unique sequences by a nearest-neighbor algorithm in which closely related sequences were merged to remove PCR and sequencing errors. V, D and J gene segments were assigned by aligning CDR3 sequences to IMGT reference sequences. For a sequence to be retained, at least a six-nucleotide match to both a V gene segment and a J gene segment was required. A rearrangement was called productive if the CDR3 had no stop codons and remained in frame with V and J, and every other rearrangement was called non-productive. CDR3 was defined by IMGT convention, running from the second conserved V-encoded cysteine to the conserved J-encoded phenylalanine. In an earlier analysis of around 570 of the donors, sequences lacking an unambiguous match to a single V gene segment were excluded. An earlier analysis of a few hundred of the donors called V segments functional above 56.7% productive rearrangements and segregating when the between-donor standard deviation exceeded 5%. To diagnose cytomegalovirus status from the catalog of TCR beta chain sequences, a statistical classification framework was built. In a later analysis, TCR nucleotide sequences were compared against IMGT/GENE-DB human TR gene sequences so that V and J genes could be assigned. The TCRdist pipeline was used in a later analysis to assign CDR3 sequences and most-parsimonious VDJ recombination scenarios. In a later analysis, each TCR beta chain was defined by its CDR3 amino acid sequence together with its V-gene family, and reads without a unique V-gene family were excluded. In a later analysis, approximately 590 highly shared, low-generation-probability nucleotide sequences were removed to address suspected cross-contamination and a sequencing artifact. In a later analysis, a clonal expansion index for each public chain was calculated from normalized within-repertoire ranks of inferred template counts. A later analysis computed generation probabilities with a VDJ recombination model fitted to out-of-frame rearrangements, and checked the results against IGoR. In a later analysis, hypergeometric tests were used to score TCR-TCR, TCR-HLA and TCR-CMV co-occurrence, with a repertoire-size bias correction applied to TCR pairs. In a later analysis, false discovery rates were estimated by permuting HLA or CMV assignments 20 times. In a later analysis, co-occurring TCRs were grouped with DBSCAN, and TCRdist sequence similarity was added when clustering was performed within HLA-allele-positive subsets. Repertoires with fewer than 30,000 or more than 120,000 public chains were left out of co-occurrence clustering, as were roughly five repertoires with anomalous nucleotide sharing. TCRdb provides this immuneACCESS table in a form limited to in-frame rearrangements. Some clones are lacking; in checked studies, under half of them reflect an unresolved V gene, and why the rest are absent is not known. V, J and clone size are those of that table, while D and trimming were read from the DNA. This sample lists approximately 200,000 clones; around 79% were detected once. The top ten hold under 2% of the sample.

This entry belongs to a study of cytomegalovirus exposure and HLA in healthy donors (dated by TCRdb to 2016 to 2017). Some background on the complete study: An earlier analysis of fewer than 750 of the donors reported 276 Gb of sequence data and around 110 million unique TCR beta sequences obtained from around 170 million T cells. An early release that covered fewer than 800 HLA-typed donors contained approximately 300 gigabases of sequencing data and some 87 million unique TCR sequences. Of the 398 genotyped donors, about 80% fell in the genetic ancestry cluster associated with self-reported Caucasian donors. The study aimed to test whether signatures of past pathogen exposure could be identified by cataloging public T cell receptors. The study profiled the T cell repertoires of hundreds of subjects by immunosequencing and related them to cytomegalovirus serostatus. Along with the approximately 650-subject first cohort, a separate validation cohort of around 110 different subjects was used. To predict cytomegalovirus infection status, the study combined high-throughput TCR immunosequencing, statistical association of individual TCRs with disease status, and machine learning. A later analysis re-examined previously published TCR beta repertoires from 610 or so donors and added high-resolution HLA genotyping to investigate patterns of TCR occurrence. Rather than drawing on any new phenotypic data, the later analysis identified candidate immune exposures from TCR beta sequences and the way those sequences occurred across donors. To decide whether each TCR beta V gene segment behaved as functional or pseudogenic, an earlier analysis of some 600 of the donors relied on high-throughput TCR beta sequencing. Donor age, sex, ethnicity and CMV serostatus were compiled together with the repertoire data. Genome-wide SNP genotypes for about 65% of the roughly 700 donors were used in a later genetic analysis, which treated that subset as a discovery cohort. Every discovery cohort repertoire had been produced on one sequencing platform. Both class I and class II loci were covered by HLA typing, at four-digit resolution. Typing coverage differed by locus: A, B, C, DRB1 and DQB1 were typed in roughly 620-630 donors, DQA1 in 500 to 550, DPA1 in 600 to 610, and DPB1 in roughly 470. Roughly five DR-DQ haplotypes were treated as single units for association and clustering because of strong linkage in the cohort. On average, roughly 240,000 unique TCR beta nucleotide sequences were sequenced per donor among about 400 genotyped donors of the cohort, with about 17% of those sequences being non-productive. General study outcomes and caveats: Most TCR sequences were observed very rarely across donors, whereas some public TCRs were present in many individuals. In a later genetic analysis, fewer N-insertions in productive TCRs were reported among donors in an Asian-associated ancestry cluster than the approximately 670-donor mean. The classifier was reported to diagnose cytomegalovirus status with high specificity and sensitivity in both the original cohort and the validation cohort. Linkage disequilibrium might explain the correlated functional status among segregating V segments, but an unknown experimental factor could not be ruled out. In a later analysis, some 18,000 TCR beta sequences were associated with specific HLA alleles at a false discovery rate of 0.05. A further reported finding was that TCR beta sequences accurately predicted the HLA-A and HLA-B alleles for most subjects in the first cohort. HLA typing was unavailable for some donors at each locus, so association tests used only the typed subset. The presence/absence analyses assumed that sequencing depth was roughly uniform across donors, and that assumption may not be true. The authors suggested that the approach could potentially be generalized to other disease states and immunological phenotypes. Three of the identified cytomegalovirus-associated TCR beta chains were confirmed in vitro to be specific for cytomegalovirus antigens. In the study, some 160 TCR beta chains were listed as associated with cytomegalovirus. In this cohort, only TCR beta chains were sequenced, and detectable features were limited by the absence of alpha or paired-chain data. In a later analysis, HLA-associated TCR beta chains showed more clonal expansion and lower generation probabilities than non-associated chains that were equally common. Because counts were too low, about 18 rarely observed V segments, including chromosome 9 orphons, were excluded from the earlier analysis of several hundred of the donors. A later analysis found that most CMV-associated TCR beta chains appeared HLA-restricted, with HLA associations seemingly driven largely by CMV exposure. Assigning TCR associations to individual alleles was difficult when HLA alleles, especially DR and DQ, strongly co-occurred. A later genetic analysis associated a missense DCLRE1C variant with V-gene and J-gene trimming of TCR beta chains, and an independent cohort replicated the association. In a later analysis, TCR association rates were found to vary across HLA loci, with the most associated TCRs seen for DRB1 alleles and the fewest for HLA-C alleles. Broadly in line with IMGT annotations, most TCR beta V segments showed up in productive rearrangements about 87% or about 30% of the time in an earlier analysis of 587 of the donors. In a later analysis, several top co-occurrence clusters were reported to appear linked to parvovirus B19, influenza, CMV and Epstein-Barr virus. CMV serostatus was the only immune exposure information available for the cohort. The sequencing pipeline was judged likely to have produced a cluster of highly shared sequence variants as a technical artifact.

The source is a girl between 5 and 17 years old in good health and CMV-seropositive. Source material: PBMCs.

The CDR3 protein sequence reads: CARPGQGDLNTEAFF. Read as DNA, the sequence is TGTGCCAGACCGGGACAGGGCGACCTGAACACTGAAGCTTTCTTT. This sequence uses TRBV5-3 and TRBJ1-1, with 9 central nucleotides matching TRBD1. TRBV5-3 is designated an ORF whose function remains uncertain. Its CDR3 holds 15 amino acids, cysteine through phenylalanine. The CDR3 DNA has 45 bases and is translated from base 1. V and J are trimmed by 7 bases and 0 bases, and the gene matches miss 7 bases of the junction.